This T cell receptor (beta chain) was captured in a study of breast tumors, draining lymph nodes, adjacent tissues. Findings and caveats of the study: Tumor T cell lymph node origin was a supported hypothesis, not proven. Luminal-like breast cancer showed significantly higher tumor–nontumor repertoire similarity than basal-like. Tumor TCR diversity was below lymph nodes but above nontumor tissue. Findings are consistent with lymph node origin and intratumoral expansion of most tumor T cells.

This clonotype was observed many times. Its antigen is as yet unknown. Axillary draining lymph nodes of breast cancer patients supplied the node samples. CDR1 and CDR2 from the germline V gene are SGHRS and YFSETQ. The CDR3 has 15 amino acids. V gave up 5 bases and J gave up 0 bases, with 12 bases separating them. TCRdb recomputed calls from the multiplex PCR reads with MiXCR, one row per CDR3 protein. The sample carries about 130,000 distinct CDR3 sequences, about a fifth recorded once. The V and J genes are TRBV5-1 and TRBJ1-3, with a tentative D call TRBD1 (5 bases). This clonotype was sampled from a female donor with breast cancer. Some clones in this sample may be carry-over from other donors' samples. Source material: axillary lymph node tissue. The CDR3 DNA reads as TGCGCCAGCAGACGGGACTTTTTCTCTGGAAACACCATATATTTT. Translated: CASRRDFFSGNTIYF.